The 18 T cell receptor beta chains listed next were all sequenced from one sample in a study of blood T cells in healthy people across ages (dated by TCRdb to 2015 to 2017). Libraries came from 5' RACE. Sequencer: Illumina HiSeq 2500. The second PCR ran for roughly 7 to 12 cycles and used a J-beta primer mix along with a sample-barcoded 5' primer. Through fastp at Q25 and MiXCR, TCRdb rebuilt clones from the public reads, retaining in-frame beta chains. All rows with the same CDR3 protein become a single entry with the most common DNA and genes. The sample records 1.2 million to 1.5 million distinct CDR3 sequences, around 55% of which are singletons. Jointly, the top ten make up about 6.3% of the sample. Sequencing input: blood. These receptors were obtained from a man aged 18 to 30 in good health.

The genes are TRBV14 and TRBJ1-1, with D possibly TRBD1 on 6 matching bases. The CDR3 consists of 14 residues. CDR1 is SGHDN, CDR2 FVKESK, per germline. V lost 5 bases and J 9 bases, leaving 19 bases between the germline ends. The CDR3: CASSGPSGVRKAFF. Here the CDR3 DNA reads TGTGCCAGCAGCGGACCATCAGGGGTTAGAAAAGCTTTCTTT.

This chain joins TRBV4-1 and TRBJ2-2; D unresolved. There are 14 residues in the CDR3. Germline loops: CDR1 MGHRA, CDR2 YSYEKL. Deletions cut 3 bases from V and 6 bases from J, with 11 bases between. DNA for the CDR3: TGCGCCAGCAGCCAGGCGAGTCCCGCCGGGGAGCTGTTTTTT. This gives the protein CASSQASPAGELFF.

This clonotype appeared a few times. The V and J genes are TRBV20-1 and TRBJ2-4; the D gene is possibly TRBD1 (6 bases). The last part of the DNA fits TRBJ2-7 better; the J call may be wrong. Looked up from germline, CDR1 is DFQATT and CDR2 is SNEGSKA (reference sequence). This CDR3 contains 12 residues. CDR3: CSAFGQSYEQYF. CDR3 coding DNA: TGCAGTGCTTTCGGACAGAGCTACGAGCAGTACTTC.

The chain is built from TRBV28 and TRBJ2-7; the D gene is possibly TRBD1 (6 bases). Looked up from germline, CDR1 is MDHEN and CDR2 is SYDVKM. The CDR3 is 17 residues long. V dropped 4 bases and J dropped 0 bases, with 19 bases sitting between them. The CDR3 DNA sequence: TGTGCCAGCAGTTCCCAGAGGGACACGAGTTACTCCTACGAGCAGTACTTC. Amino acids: CASSSQRDTSYSYEQYF.

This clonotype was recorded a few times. CDR3 region: CASTPGTGYRETQYF. The CDR3 DNA sequence: TGTGCCAGCACCCCCGGGACAGGGTATAGGGAGACCCAGTACTTC. This chain links TRBV12-3 or TRBV12-4 with TRBJ2-5, with TRBD1 matching 9 bases. The CDR3 has 15 residues. V trimming: 7 bases; J trimming: 5 bases; junction bases outside the gene matches: 11.

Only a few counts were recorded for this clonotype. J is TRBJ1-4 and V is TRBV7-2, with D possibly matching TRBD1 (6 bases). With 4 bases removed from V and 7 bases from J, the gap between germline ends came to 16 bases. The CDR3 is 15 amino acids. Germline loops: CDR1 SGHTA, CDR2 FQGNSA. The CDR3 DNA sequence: TGTGCCAGCAGCTCCCATTCCGGGACACGTGAAAAACTGTTTTTT. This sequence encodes CASSSHSGTREKLFF. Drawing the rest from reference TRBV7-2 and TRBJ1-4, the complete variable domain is GAGVSQSPSNKVTEKGKDVELRCDPISGHTALYWYRQSLGQGLEFLIYFQGNSAPDKSGLPSDRFSAERTGGSVSTLTIQRTQQEDSAVYLCASSSHSGTREKLFFGSGTQLSVL.

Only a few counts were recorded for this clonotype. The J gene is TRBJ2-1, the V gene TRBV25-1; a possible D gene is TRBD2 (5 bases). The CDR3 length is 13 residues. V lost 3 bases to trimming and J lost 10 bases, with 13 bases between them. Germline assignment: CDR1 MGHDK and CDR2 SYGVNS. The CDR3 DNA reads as TGTGCCAGCAGTGAGACCAGCGGCACCGAGCAGTTCTTC. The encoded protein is CASSETSGTEQFF.

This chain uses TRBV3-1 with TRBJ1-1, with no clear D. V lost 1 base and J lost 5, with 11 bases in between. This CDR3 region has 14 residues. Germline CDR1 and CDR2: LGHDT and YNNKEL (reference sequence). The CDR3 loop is CASSQGYLGTEAFF. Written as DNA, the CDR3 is TGTGCCAGCAGCCAAGGATACCTGGGGACTGAAGCTTTCTTT.

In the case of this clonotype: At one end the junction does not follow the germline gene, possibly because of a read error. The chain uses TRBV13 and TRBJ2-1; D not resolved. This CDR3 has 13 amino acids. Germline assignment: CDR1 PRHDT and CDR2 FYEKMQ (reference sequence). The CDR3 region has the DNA TGTGCCAGCAGCGTAGGTCCTGGGAATGAGCAGTTCTTC. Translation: CASSVGPGNEQFF. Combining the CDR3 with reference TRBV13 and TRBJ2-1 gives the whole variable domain AAGVIQSPRHLIKEKRETATLKCYPIPRHDTVYWYQQGPGQDPQFLISFYEKMQSDKGSIPDRFSAQQFSDYHSELNMSSLELGDSALYFCASSVGPGNEQFFGPGTRLTVL.

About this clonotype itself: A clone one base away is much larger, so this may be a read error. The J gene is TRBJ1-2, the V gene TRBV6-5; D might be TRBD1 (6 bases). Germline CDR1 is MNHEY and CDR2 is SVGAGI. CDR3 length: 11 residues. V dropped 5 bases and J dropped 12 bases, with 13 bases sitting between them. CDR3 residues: CASSPGVGHTF. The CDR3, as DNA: TGTGCCAGCAGTCCAGGGGTCGGCCACACCTTC.

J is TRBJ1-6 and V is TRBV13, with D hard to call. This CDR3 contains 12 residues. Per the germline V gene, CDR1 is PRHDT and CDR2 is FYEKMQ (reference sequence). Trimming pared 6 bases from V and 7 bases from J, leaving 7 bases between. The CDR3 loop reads CASRVQNSPLHF. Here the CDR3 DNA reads TGTGCCAGCAGAGTCCAGAATTCACCCCTCCACTTT.

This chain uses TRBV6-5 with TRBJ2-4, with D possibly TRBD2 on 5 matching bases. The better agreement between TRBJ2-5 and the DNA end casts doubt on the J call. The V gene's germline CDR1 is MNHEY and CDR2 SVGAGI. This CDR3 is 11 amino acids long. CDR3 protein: CASGKRETQYF. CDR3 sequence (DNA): TGTGCCAGCGGAAAGCGGGAGACCCAGTACTTC.

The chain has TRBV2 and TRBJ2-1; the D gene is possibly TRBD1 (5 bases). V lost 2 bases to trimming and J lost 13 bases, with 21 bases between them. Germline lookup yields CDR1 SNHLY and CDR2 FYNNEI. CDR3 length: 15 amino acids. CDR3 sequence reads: CASSEWAGIQETQFF. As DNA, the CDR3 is TGTGCCAGCAGTGAATGGGCAGGGATTCAAGAGACCCAGTTCTTC.

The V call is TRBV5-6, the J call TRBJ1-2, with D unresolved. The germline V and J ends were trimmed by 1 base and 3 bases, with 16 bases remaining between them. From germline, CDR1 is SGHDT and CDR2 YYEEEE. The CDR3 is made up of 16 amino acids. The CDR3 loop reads CASSLSELKGYYGYTF. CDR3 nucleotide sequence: TGTGCCAGCAGCTTGTCGGAGCTTAAAGGGTACTATGGCTACACCTTC. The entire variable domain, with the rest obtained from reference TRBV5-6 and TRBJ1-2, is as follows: DAGVTQSPTHLIKTRGQQVTLRCSPKSGHDTVSWYQQALGQGPQFIFQYYEEEERQRGNFPDRFSGHQFPNYSSELNVNALLLGDSALYLCASSLSELKGYYGYTFGSGTRLTVV.

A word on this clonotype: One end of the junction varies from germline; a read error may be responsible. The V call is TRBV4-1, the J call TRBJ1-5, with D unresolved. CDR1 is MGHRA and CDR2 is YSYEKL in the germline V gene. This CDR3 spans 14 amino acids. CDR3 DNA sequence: TGCGCCAGCAGCACACGGTGGGCCAATAAGCCCCAGCATTTT. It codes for CASSTRWANKPQHF.

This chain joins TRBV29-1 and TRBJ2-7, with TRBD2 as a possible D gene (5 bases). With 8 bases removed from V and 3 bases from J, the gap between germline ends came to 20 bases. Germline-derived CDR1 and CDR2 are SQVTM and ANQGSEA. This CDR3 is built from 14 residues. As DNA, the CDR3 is TGCAGCATTACACTCCCGCTCGGGAACTACGAGCAGTACTTC. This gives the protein CSITLPLGNYEQYF.

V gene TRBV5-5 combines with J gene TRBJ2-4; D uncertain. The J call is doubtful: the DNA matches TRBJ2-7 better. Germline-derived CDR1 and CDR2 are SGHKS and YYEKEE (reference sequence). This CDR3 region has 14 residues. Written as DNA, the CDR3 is TGTGCCAGCCCCACGGGCGTCCCTACCTACGAGCAGTACTTC. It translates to CASPTGVPTYEQYF.

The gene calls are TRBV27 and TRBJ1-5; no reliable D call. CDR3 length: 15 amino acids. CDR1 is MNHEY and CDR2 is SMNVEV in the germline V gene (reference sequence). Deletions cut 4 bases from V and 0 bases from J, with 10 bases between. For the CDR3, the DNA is TGTGCCAGCAGTTCCACAGAACATAGCAATCAGCCCCAGCATTTT. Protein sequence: CASSSTEHSNQPQHF.